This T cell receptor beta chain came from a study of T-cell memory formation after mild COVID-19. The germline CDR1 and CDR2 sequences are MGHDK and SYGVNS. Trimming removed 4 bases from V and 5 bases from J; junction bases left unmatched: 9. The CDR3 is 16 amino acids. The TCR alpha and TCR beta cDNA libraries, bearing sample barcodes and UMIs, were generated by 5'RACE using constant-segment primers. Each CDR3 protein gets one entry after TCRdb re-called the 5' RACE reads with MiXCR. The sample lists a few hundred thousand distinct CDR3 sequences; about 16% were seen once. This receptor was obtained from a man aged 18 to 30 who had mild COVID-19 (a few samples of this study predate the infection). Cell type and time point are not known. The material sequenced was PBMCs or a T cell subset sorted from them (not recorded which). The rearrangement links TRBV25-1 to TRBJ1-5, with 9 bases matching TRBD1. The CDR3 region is CASSGDRETVDQPQHF. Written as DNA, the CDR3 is TGTGCCAGCAGTGGGGACAGGGAGACGGTCGATCAGCCCCAGCATTTT.